This T cell receptor beta chain was retrieved from a study of identical twins. Study-level results: Abundant beta clonotypes from cord blood bore fewer insertions; memory repertoires lacked this pattern.

The sample holds one count of this clonotype. Its cognate antigen is unknown. In TCRdb, the 5' RACE reads were re-called with MiXCR into one record per CDR3 protein. The sample includes fewer than 500,000 distinct CDR3 sequences, less than 25% of them seen just once. In addition, the sample was reused for a study of T cells expressing NK-cell markers. That source notes: Sorted CD3+CD56-NKG2C+, CD3+CD56+NKG2C+ and CD3+CD56+NKG2C- T cells supplied the TCR beta repertoires. Seven HCMV-seropositive donors and one seronegative donor made up the eight sequenced donors.

The sample taken for sequencing was CD4+ T cells sorted from blood. The source is a young woman in good health.

CDR3 in DNA: TGTGCCAGCAGCTTAGTCCAGTTCAATGAGCAGTTCTTC. Its translation: CASSLVQFNEQFF. The rearrangement links TRBV11-2 to TRBJ2-1; D is uncertain. Germline V gives CDR1 SGHAT, CDR2 FQNNGV. The V gene lost 1 base and the J gene lost 6 bases, with 7 bases spanning the gap. The CDR3 loop spans 13 amino acids.